A single sample is the source of the 29 T cell receptor beta chains below, sequenced in a study of T cell responses to AZD1222 COVID-19 vaccine. Data came from immunoSEQ multiplex PCR; TCRdb stores just in-frame clones and leaves some out. In the table there are fewer than 150,000 clones, around 90% of which are singletons. The starting material was peripheral blood, obtained on day 0 of AZD1222 vaccination. These receptors all stem from an adult in good health.

The chain links TRBV5-4 to TRBJ2-7; D is undetermined. Per germline, CDR1 SGHNT and CDR2 YYREEE (reference sequence). The CDR3 runs 13 residues. The ends were cut back, 5 bases at V and 7 bases at J, with 16 bases in the middle. The CDR3 DNA reads TGTGCCAGCAGTTTAAGTGGGCGTCGGGAGCAGTACTTC. Encoded protein: CASSLSGRREQYF. Together with reference TRBV5-4 and TRBJ2-7, the CDR3 gives the full variable domain: ETGVTQSPTHLIKTRGQQVTLRCSSQSGHNTVSWYQQALGQGPQFIFQYYREEENGRGNFPPRFSGLQFPNYSSELNVNALELDDSALYLCASSLSGRREQYFGPGTRLTVT.

The CDR3 sequence: CASSEGSEPSYEQYF. The CDR3 DNA reads TGTGCCAGCAGTGAAGGGAGCGAACCCTCCTACGAGCAGTACTTC. This chain links TRBV2 with TRBJ2-7; D not resolved. V was pared by 1 base and J by 0 bases, with 10 bases between. Germline loops: CDR1 SNHLY, CDR2 FYNNEI. This CDR3 is built from 15 residues.

The chain is built from TRBV7-9 and TRBJ1-2, with 7 bases fitting TRBD1. The CDR3 runs 12 residues. V dropped 4 bases and J dropped 7; count of bases not matched to a gene: 3. Germline CDR1 SEHNR, CDR2 FQNEAQ (reference sequence). CDR3 DNA sequence: TGTGCCAGCAGCTCAACAGGGGCTGGCTACACCTTC. Protein: CASSSTGAGYTF.

The chain has TRBV12-5 and TRBJ2-2, with 9 bases lining up with TRBD1. Germline values: CDR1 LGHNT, CDR2 FRNRAP. V shed 2 bases, J shed 4 bases, and the junction held 5 bases outside the gene matches. The CDR3 contains 16 residues. The CDR3 bases are TGTGCTAGTGGTTTGTTACAGGGGGCGGTCACCGGGGAGCTGTTTTTT. Its translation is CASGLLQGAVTGELFF.

The chain combines TRBV3-1 (or the pseudogene TRBV3-2) with TRBJ1-2; 8 bases map to TRBD1. The CDR3 is made up of 12 amino acids. V was clipped by 5 bases and J by 6 bases; unmatched bases: 2. Germline CDR1 reads LGHDT; CDR2 reads YNNKEL (reference sequence). In DNA, the CDR3 is TGTGCCAGCAGCATGACAGGGGATGGCTACACCTTC. Protein sequence: CASSMTGDGYTF.

The chain employs TRBV28 and TRBJ2-3; 11 bases are shared with TRBD1. The CDR3 contains 15 residues. Germline CDR1 MDHEN, CDR2 SYDVKM. With V trimmed by 5 bases and J by 4 bases, 5 bases remained unmatched. For the CDR3, the DNA is TGTGCCAGCAGTCCCGGGGGACAGGGGGCAGATACGCAGTATTTT. Translating gives CASSPGGQGADTQYF.

The chain combines TRBV5-1 with TRBJ2-6, with D perhaps matching TRBD2 (5 bases). Trimming removed 4 bases from V and 0 bases from J, with 11 bases in between. The CDR3 spans 16 residues. Germline V gene data show CDR1 as SGHRS and CDR2 as YFSETQ. The CDR3: CASSQTGNSGANVLTF. The CDR3 nucleotides are TGCGCCAGCAGCCAGACGGGAAACTCTGGGGCCAACGTCCTGACTTTC. Variable domain in full (rest from reference TRBV5-1 and TRBJ2-6): KAGVTQTPRYLIKTRGQQVTLSCSPISGHRSVSWYQQTPGQGLQFLFEYFSETQRNKGNFPGRFSGRQFSNSRSEMNVSTLELGDSALYLCASSQTGNSGANVLTFGAGSRLTVL.

The chain has TRBV6-5 and TRBJ1-6, with D uncertain. Germline CDR1 is MNHEY and CDR2 is SVGAGI. The V end lost 0 bases, the J end lost 7 bases, and 7 bases lay between the germline ends. The length of the CDR3 is 14 residues. CDR3 sequence: CASSYSARNSPLHF. The DNA for the CDR3 is TGTGCCAGCAGTTACTCAGCTCGGAATTCACCCCTCCACTTT.

The V and J genes are TRBV4-2 and TRBJ1-1; perhaps TRBD1 as D (6 bases). The CDR3 sequence is 16 residues long. V gave up 4 bases and J gave up 7 bases, with 22 bases separating them. The germline V gene has CDR1 LGHNA and CDR2 YNFKEQ. The CDR3 loop reads CASSREGGNRAGEAFF. CDR3 bases: TGTGCCAGCAGCCGAGAAGGTGGTAACAGGGCGGGTGAAGCTTTCTTT.

This chain connects TRBV10-1 to TRBJ2-7; D not resolved. V lost 2 bases to trimming and J lost 2 bases, with 7 bases between them. Germline CDR1 and CDR2: WNHNN and SYGVQD (reference sequence). The CDR3 covers 13 residues. The CDR3 loop is CASSEAATYEQYF. CDR3 DNA: TGCGCCAGCAGTGAGGCCGCCACCTACGAGCAGTACTTC.

The chain couples TRBV15 to TRBJ1-4; D unresolved. This CDR3 contains 15 residues. Deletions cut 3 bases from V and 6 bases from J, with 14 bases between. CDR1 LNHNV and CDR2 YYDKDF come from the germline V gene (reference sequence). CDR3 in amino acids: CATSRSGGSDEKLFF. The CDR3 DNA reads TGTGCCACCAGCAGGTCGGGCGGATCGGATGAAAAACTGTTTTTT.

This chain connects TRBV4-1 to TRBJ2-3; perhaps TRBD2 as D (5 bases). The CDR3 is 16 residues long. V lost 0 bases to trimming and J lost 0 bases, with 10 bases between them. Germline CDR1 reads MGHRA; CDR2 reads YSYEKL. CDR3 in amino acids: CASSQDGRGSTDTQYF. CDR3 coding DNA: TGCGCCAGCAGCCAAGACGGACGGGGTAGCACAGATACGCAGTATTTT.

The count of this clone is one. The CDR3: CASSQGQYNSPLHF. DNA of the CDR3: TGTGCCAGCAGCCAGGGACAGTATAATTCACCCCTCCACTTT. The V gene is TRBV9, the J gene TRBJ1-6; 7 nucleotides agree with TRBD1. The CDR3 covers 14 residues. CDR1 is SGDLS, CDR2 YYNGEE, per germline. J gave up 4 bases and V 4 bases, and 2 bases lay outside the gene matches. Filled out from reference TRBV9 and TRBJ1-6, the complete variable domain reads DSGVTQTPKHLITATGQRVTLRCSPRSGDLSVYWYQQSLDQGLQFLIQYYNGEERAKGNILERFSAQQFPDLHSELNLSSLELGDSALYFCASSQGQYNSPLHFGNGTRLTVT.

The chain uses TRBV11-2 and TRBJ1-1; maybe TRBD1 (5 bases). Germline values: CDR1 SGHAT, CDR2 FQNNGV. The CDR3 sequence is 13 residues long. V shed 4 bases and J shed 11 bases, with 17 bases lying between them. The CDR3 DNA follows: TGTGCCAGCAGCTCTGACAGACTTGGGGTGGCTTTCTTT. This sequence encodes CASSSDRLGVAFF.

The V call is TRBV10-1, the J call TRBJ2-1; a weak D match, TRBD1 (5 bases). CDR3 length: 14 residues. Germline assignment: CDR1 WNHNN and CDR2 SYGVQD (reference sequence). Trimming removed 5 bases at V and 2 bases at J, with 10 bases between. This chain's CDR3 is CASSKDSTYNEQFF. The CDR3 DNA is TGCGCCAGCAGTAAAGACAGTACCTACAATGAGCAGTTCTTC.

This clone is medium-sized. J is TRBJ2-7 and V is TRBV6-2 or TRBV6-3, with 9 nucleotides matching TRBD2. CDR3 length: 14 residues. Germline lookup yields CDR1 MNHEY and CDR2 SVGEGT. Germline trimming cut 0 bases from V and 5 bases from J; bases unmatched to any gene: 2. CDR3 residues: CASSYSREGHEQYF. The DNA for the CDR3 is TGTGCCAGCAGTTACTCGCGGGAGGGCCACGAGCAGTACTTC.

V and J are TRBV5-1 and TRBJ1-1, with 7 bases matching TRBD1. The germline gives CDR1 SGHRS, CDR2 YFSETQ. The trim removed 4 bases at V and 10 bases at J, leaving 16 bases unmatched. The CDR3 runs 15 residues. CDR3 sequence: CASSGLTGPQGGAFF. Here the CDR3 DNA reads TGCGCCAGCAGCGGGCTGACAGGGCCACAGGGTGGAGCTTTCTTT. The complete variable domain, with remaining parts taken from reference TRBV5-1 and TRBJ1-1, reads KAGVTQTPRYLIKTRGQQVTLSCSPISGHRSVSWYQQTPGQGLQFLFEYFSETQRNKGNFPGRFSGRQFSNSRSEMNVSTLELGDSALYLCASSGLTGPQGGAFFGQGTRLTVV.

The genes are TRBV5-4 and TRBJ2-3; 10 nucleotides align to TRBD2. V was clipped by 6 bases and J by 4 bases; unmatched bases: 2. CDR3 length: 13 amino acids. Germline values: CDR1 SGHNT, CDR2 YYREEE (reference sequence). The CDR3 DNA reads TGTGCCAGCACACTAGCGGGGTCAGATACGCAGTATTTT. Protein product: CASTLAGSDTQYF.

This sequence joins TRBV29-1 and TRBJ2-3; TRBD2 is a possible D gene (6 bases). The CDR3 has 12 residues. V lost 4 bases, J lost 6 bases, and 11 bases lay in between. Germline V gene sequence: CDR1 SQVTM, CDR2 ANQGSEA. CDR3 region: CSVVQLADTQYF. In DNA, the CDR3 is TGCAGCGTTGTCCAGCTAGCGGATACGCAGTATTTT.

The chain carries TRBV18 and TRBJ1-4; D remains unclear. The CDR3 is 13 amino acids. Between the trimmed V and J ends, which lost 3 bases and 8 bases, there was a span of 10 bases. Germline CDR1 and CDR2: KGHSH and LQKENI. The CDR3 sequence is CASSPPSREKLFF. The CDR3 region has the DNA TGTGCCAGCTCACCCCCGTCGAGGGAAAAACTGTTTTTT.

The V and J genes are TRBV4-3 and TRBJ2-7; a possible D gene is TRBD1 (5 bases). The length of the CDR3 is 16 residues. Germline CDR1 is LGHNA and CDR2 is YSLEER. V was clipped by 0 bases and J by 2 bases, with 14 bases between them. The CDR3 DNA follows: TGCGCCAGCAGCCAAGATAAGTCCAGGGTTACCTACGAGCAGTACTTC. Its translation: CASSQDKSRVTYEQYF.

The chain links TRBV11-1 to TRBJ1-2; D not certain. The germline gives CDR1 SGHAT, CDR2 FQDESV (reference sequence). This CDR3 comprises 14 residues. With 5 bases removed from V and 7 bases from J, the gap between germline ends came to 17 bases. The CDR3 here is CASSPRRRESGYTF. The CDR3 bases are TGTGCCAGCAGCCCACGTCGGCGGGAAAGTGGCTACACCTTC.

The chain is built from TRBV28 and TRBJ1-6; 7 bases agree with TRBD1. CDR1 and CDR2 from the germline V gene are MDHEN and SYDVKM. The V segment lost 6 bases and the J segment 5 bases; nucleotides outside the gene matches: 1. This CDR3 is 13 amino acids long. DNA of the CDR3: TGTGCCAGCAGACAGGGGAATAATTCACCCCTCCACTTT. This translates into CASRQGNNSPLHF.

The J gene is TRBJ2-1, the V gene TRBV20-1; weak D call: TRBD2 (6 bases). Trimming took 3 bases from V and 3 from J, leaving 18 bases between them. CDR1 is DFQATT and CDR2 is SNEGSKA in the germline V gene (reference sequence). The CDR3 totals 16 residues. CDR3 sequence reads: CSASEAGGGYYNEQFF. For the CDR3, the DNA is TGCAGTGCTAGTGAGGCCGGGGGTGGATACTACAATGAGCAGTTCTTC.

The V and J genes are TRBV5-1 and TRBJ2-5; TRBD1 matches at 9 bases. This CDR3 region has 14 residues. After removal of 3 bases from V and 9 bases from J, the junction contained 9 bases not matched to a gene. Germline CDR1 reads SGHRS; CDR2 reads YFSETQ. The CDR3 sequence: CASSWDRAQRAQYF. The CDR3 nucleotides read TGCGCCAGCAGCTGGGACAGGGCACAACGGGCCCAGTACTTC.

The chain links TRBV5-1 to TRBJ2-2; D unresolved. Trimming cost V 0 bases and J 4 bases, with 7 bases left between them. Germline V gene sequence: CDR1 SGHRS, CDR2 YFSETQ. There are 14 residues in the CDR3. CDR3 loop: CASSLGSSTGELFF. The CDR3 nucleotides are TGCGCCAGCAGCTTGGGCTCTAGCACCGGGGAGCTGTTTTTT.

This chain links TRBV10-3 with TRBJ2-3; 8 bases agree with TRBD2. V gave up 7 bases and J gave up 6 bases; unmatched junction bases: 9. The CDR3 spans 14 residues. Per germline, CDR1 ENHRY and CDR2 SYGVKD. CDR3 nucleotide sequence: TGTGCCATCACTCCCCGGCGACTAGCGGATACGCAGTATTTT. It encodes CAITPRRLADTQYF.

The chain joins TRBV18 to TRBJ2-4; either TRBD1 or TRBD2 may supply D (5 bases each). V lost 2 bases, J lost 6 bases, and 17 bases lay in between. The length of the CDR3 is 16 residues. CDR1 is KGHSH, CDR2 LQKENI, per germline. CDR3 in amino acids: CASSPGDRGWSNIQYF. In nucleotides, the CDR3 is TGTGCCAGCTCACCAGGAGACCGGGGCTGGTCAAACATTCAGTACTTC.

The V call is TRBV25-1, the J call TRBJ1-4; D is perhaps TRBD1 (6 bases). This CDR3 is 15 amino acids long. CDR1 is MGHDK, CDR2 SYGVNS, per germline. The V end lost 5 bases, the J end lost 3 bases, and 13 bases lay between the germline ends. DNA of the CDR3: TGTGCCAGCAGTCGCCAGGGGTGGGCTAATGAAAAACTGTTTTTT. Translated: CASSRQGWANEKLFF.